The 22 T cell receptor beta chains below come from one sample, sequenced in a study of blood T cell repertoires in COVID-19. Generated by immunoSEQ multiplex PCR, the TCRdb table keeps only in-frame clones and is missing some. The sample comprises around 400,000 clones, more than 75% of which are singletons, and about 2.3% rests with the top ten. Sequences were obtained from peripheral blood. The receptors come from a woman aged 55-75 years with COVID-19, enrolled during active disease.

V usage is TRBV30 and J usage is TRBJ1-2; 7 nucleotides agree with TRBD1. The CDR3 sequence is 11 residues long. In germline, CDR1 is GTSNPN, CDR2 SVGIG (reference sequence). Trimming took 7 bases from V and 8 from J; bases not matched to a gene: 7. The CDR3 coding sequence is TGTGCCTTAGACAGGGATGACGGCTACACCTTC. Amino acid sequence: CALDRDDGYTF.

Concerning this clone: Other nucleotide sequences in the sample specify the same CDR3. This rearrangement joins TRBV7-3 to TRBJ2-5; TRBD1 might be the D (5 bases). CDR1 and CDR2 from the germline V gene are SGHTA and FQGTGA. The length of the CDR3 is 15 residues. Trimming shortened V by 0 bases and J by 5 bases, and 13 bases separated the two germline ends. CDR3 in amino acids: CASSLTGTGGETQYF. In DNA, the CDR3 is TGTGCCAGCAGCTTAACCGGAACAGGCGGCGAGACCCAGTACTTC.

The V and J genes are TRBV6-5 and TRBJ2-2; TRBD2 aligns across 7 bases. The CDR3 is made up of 14 amino acids. The junction had 2 bases not matched to a gene; V was cut back by 6 bases and J by 1 base. Germline V gene sequence: CDR1 MNHEY, CDR2 SVGAGI. The CDR3 nucleotides are TGTGCCAGCAGCACGGGGGGGAACACCGGGGAGCTGTTTTTT. Encoded protein: CASSTGGNTGELFF.

The chain links TRBV5-1 to TRBJ1-2, with a weak D call TRBD1 (5 bases). The CDR3 is 14 residues long. Germline V gene data show CDR1 as SGHRS and CDR2 as YFSETQ. V was shortened by 4 bases and J by 7 bases, with 17 bases between the two germline ends. The CDR3 here is CASSDSNSLSGYTF. The CDR3, as DNA: TGCGCCAGCAGCGACAGCAATTCGCTCTCTGGCTACACCTTC.

The chain uses TRBV9 and TRBJ1-6, with D possibly matching TRBD1 (5 bases). Trimming took 0 bases from V and 1 from J, leaving 11 bases between them. Germline V lookup: CDR1 SGDLS, CDR2 YYNGEE. This CDR3 has 17 residues. The CDR3 DNA reads TGTGCCAGCAGCGTAGAGGTAAAGGGGTCCTATAATTCACCCCTCCACTTT. Amino acids: CASSVEVKGSYNSPLHF.

This rearrangement joins TRBV6-5 to TRBJ2-7; TRBD1 is a possible D gene (6 bases). Trimming shortened V by 8 bases and J by 4 bases, and 15 bases separated the two germline ends. The germline V gene has CDR1 MNHEY and CDR2 SVGAGI. This CDR3 spans 13 amino acids. This CDR3 reads CASGHRALYEQYF. CDR3 in DNA: TGTGCCAGCGGACACAGGGCTCTATACGAGCAGTACTTC.

The rearrangement links TRBV29-1 to TRBJ1-4, with D unresolved. Germline loops: CDR1 SQVTM, CDR2 ANQGSEA. The CDR3 totals 14 residues. V was cut by 2 bases and J by 7 bases, with 14 bases left in between. CDR3 DNA: TGCAGCGTTGAAATTTTTCGCGAGGGTGAAAAACTGTTTTTT. Translating gives CSVEIFREGEKLFF.

The chain employs TRBV11-2 and TRBJ2-1, with 9 bases identical to TRBD2. The ends lost 1 base at V and 9 bases at J; junction bases unmatched: 13. The CDR3 has 17 residues. Looked up from germline, CDR1 is SGHAT and CDR2 is FQNNGV. The CDR3 protein is CASSLVYGGGADSEQFF. CDR3 DNA: TGTGCCAGCAGCTTAGTGTATGGCGGGGGGGCCGATAGTGAGCAGTTCTTC.

The chain links TRBV18 to TRBJ2-1; 10 nucleotides line up with TRBD1. V lost 3 bases and J lost 8; bases outside the gene matches: 10. This CDR3 has 16 residues. The germline V gene encodes CDR1 KGHSH and CDR2 LQKENI. The CDR3 nucleotides read TGTGCCAGCTCACCCCCCCGGGACAGGGGTATTTATGAGCAGTTCTTC. It specifies CASSPPRDRGIYEQFF.

The V and J genes are TRBV6-5 and TRBJ1-1; the D gene is possibly TRBD1 (6 bases). V was cut by 2 bases and J by 4 bases, with 11 bases left in between. This CDR3 has 14 residues. Looked up from germline, CDR1 is MNHEY and CDR2 is SVGAGI. CDR3 sequence reads: CASSYARGITEAFF. Here the CDR3 DNA reads TGTGCCAGCAGTTACGCCAGGGGCATCACTGAAGCTTTCTTT.

V usage is TRBV6-4 and J usage is TRBJ2-1, with TRBD2 matching over 8 bases. Germline V gene data show CDR1 as MRHNA and CDR2 as SNTAGT. There are 14 residues in the CDR3. J was trimmed by 8 bases and V by 3 bases; bases with no gene match: 6. This CDR3 reads CASSETGGPDEQFF. The CDR3 coding sequence is TGTGCCAGCAGTGAAACGGGGGGGCCGGATGAGCAGTTCTTC.

This clone was detected only a few times. The chain has TRBV4-1 and TRBJ1-4; weak D call: TRBD1 (6 bases). CDR3 size: 16 residues. V was pared by 0 bases and J by 2 bases, with 10 bases between. The germline V gene encodes CDR1 MGHRA and CDR2 YSYEKL. CDR3 in DNA: TGCGCCAGCAGCCAAGATCGGGGGGGCACTAATGAAAAACTGTTTTTT. It yields the protein CASSQDRGGTNEKLFF.

With respect to this clone: Other DNA variants within this sample encode the same CDR3. The CDR3 DNA reads as TGTGCCAGCAGCTTAGGAACTAGCGGGGGCCCCTACGAGCAGTACTTC. Residues: CASSLGTSGGPYEQYF. This chain connects TRBV13 to TRBJ2-7, with TRBD2 matching 11 bases. This CDR3 is 16 amino acids long. CDR1 and CDR2 (germline): PRHDT, FYEKMQ (reference sequence). V lost 0 bases to trimming and J lost 2 bases; unmatched junction nucleotides: 3.

This chain uses TRBV12-2 with TRBJ2-7; the table assigns TRBD2, which was not confirmed against the DNA. TRBV12-2 is reported as a pseudogene. This CDR3 contains 15 residues. The CDR3 sequence is CASRHTGGPSYEQYF. The CDR3 nucleotides read TGTGCAAGTCGACATACGGGGGGTCCCTCCTACGAGCAGTACTTC.

In this sample, this clone turned up once. V gene TRBV11-2 combines with J gene TRBJ2-5; 7 bases agree with TRBD2. The CDR3 extends over 15 amino acids. After removal of 1 base from V and 7 bases from J, the junction contained 9 bases not matched to a gene. CDR1 is SGHAT, CDR2 FQNNGV, per germline. CDR3 sequence (DNA): TGTGCCAGCAGCTTAGTTACGGGGAGGGTGGGGACCCAGTACTTC. Protein: CASSLVTGRVGTQYF.

V and J are TRBV20-1 and TRBJ2-3; 11 bases match TRBD2. The germline CDR1 and CDR2 sequences are DFQATT and SNEGSKA (reference sequence). This CDR3 has 16 amino acids. Unmatched junction bases numbered 10, after V lost 3 bases and J lost 5 bases. The CDR3 DNA reads as TGCAGTGCTAGTTCTTCGGTAGCGGGGGGGCAAGATACGCAGTATTTT. Protein sequence: CSASSSVAGGQDTQYF.

V and J are TRBV25-1 and TRBJ1-2, with 8 bases aligning to TRBD1. Germline V CDR1 and CDR2: MGHDK, SYGVNS. With 4 bases clipped from V and 4 bases from J, the junction kept 8 bases outside the gene matches. The CDR3 extends over 15 amino acids. CDR3 region: CASSAPGQGIYGYTF. CDR3 coding DNA: TGTGCCAGCAGTGCCCCTGGACAGGGAATCTATGGCTACACCTTC.

The chain employs TRBV6-5 and TRBJ2-1; D unclear. Trimming removed 11 bases from V and 8 bases from J, with 19 bases in between. Germline CDR1 and CDR2: MNHEY and SVGAGI. CDR3 size: 13 residues. CDR3 sequence (DNA): TGTGCCCGCCCAAGCGCGCTATGCGATGAGCAGTTCTTC. Translating it yields CARPSALCDEQFF.

The chain uses TRBV27 and TRBJ1-5; 8 bases match TRBD1. The CDR3 is made up of 15 amino acids. Trimming cost V 5 bases and J 4 bases; bases outside gene matches: 7. Germline CDR1 reads MNHEY; CDR2 reads SMNVEV (reference sequence). For the CDR3, the DNA is TGTGCCAGCAGTCCGGGGGACAGGCCAAATCAGCCCCAGCATTTT. Translated, it gives CASSPGDRPNQPQHF.

The V and J genes are TRBV7-3 and TRBJ1-2, with TRBD1 matching over 10 bases. Germline CDR1 reads SGHTA; CDR2 reads FQGTGA. The CDR3 has 13 amino acids. V shed 5 bases and J 8 bases; nucleotides not matched to a gene: 5. The CDR3 DNA follows: TGTGCCAGCAGCCCCGGGACAGGGGTCGGCTACACCTTC. Protein sequence: CASSPGTGVGYTF.

J is TRBJ2-2 and V is TRBV19; 7 bases map to TRBD2. This CDR3 is built from 16 residues. Looked up from germline, CDR1 is LNHDA and CDR2 is SQIVND (reference sequence). Trimming cost V 6 bases and J 2 bases; bases outside gene matches: 9. The CDR3 coding sequence is TGTGCCAGTAGCTTGACCGGGACTACCAACACCGGGGAGCTGTTTTTT. The encoded protein is CASSLTGTTNTGELFF.

The rearrangement uses TRBV14 and TRBJ2-7, with TRBD1 as a possible D gene (5 bases). CDR1 SGHDN and CDR2 FVKESK come from the germline V gene. The CDR3 totals 15 residues. V was shortened by 1 base and J by 2 bases, with 12 bases between the two germline ends. Here the CDR3 reads CASSQVLARAYEQYF. As DNA, the CDR3 is TGTGCCAGCAGCCAAGTGTTGGCCAGGGCCTACGAGCAGTACTTC.